This passage covers 27 T cell receptor beta chains from one sample sequenced in a study of T cell repertoires in cytomegalovirus infection. TCRdb independently ran MiXCR on the reads; one entry per CDR3 protein. Of 150,000 to 200,000 distinct CDR3 sequences in the sample, approximately 9.6% were seen once. Sequenced: PBMCs. The receptors originated from a human donor in good health (CMV status not recorded). Some clones in this sample may be carry-over from other donors' samples.

This clonotype has a count of ten or more. The CDR3: CASSARTSGVNEQYF. DNA for the CDR3: TGTGCCAGCAGCGCGCGGACTAGCGGGGTTAACGAGCAGTACTTC. The rearrangement joins TRBV7-2 to TRBJ2-7, with 12 bases matching TRBD2. V lost 5 bases, J lost 5 bases, and 7 bases stayed unmatched. CDR3 length: 15 amino acids. CDR1 and CDR2 (germline): SGHTA, FQGNSA.

This clonotype showed up many times. The V gene is TRBV15, the J gene TRBJ1-4; perhaps TRBD1 as D (5 bases). V was clipped by 2 bases and J by 4 bases, with 11 bases between them. The CDR3 loop spans 15 amino acids. Germline V gene data show CDR1 as LNHNV and CDR2 as YYDKDF (reference sequence). The CDR3 sequence: CATSRMGTDNEKLFF. The CDR3 nucleotides are TGTGCCACCAGCAGAATGGGGACCGATAATGAAAAACTGTTTTTT. Using reference TRBV15 and TRBJ1-4 for the parts outside the CDR3, the full variable domain is DAMVIQNPRYQVTQFGKPVTLSCSQTLNHNVMYWYQQKSSQAPKLLFHYYDKDFNNEADTPDNFQSRRPNTSFCFLDIRSPGLGDTAMYLCATSRMGTDNEKLFFGSGTQLSVL.

This clonotype occurred many times. This chain links TRBV7-2 with TRBJ1-5; TRBD1 matches at 7 bases. Germline-derived CDR1 and CDR2 are SGHTA and FQGNSA. This CDR3 comprises 16 residues. J gave up 2 bases and V 5 bases, and 9 bases lay outside the gene matches. In DNA form, the CDR3 reads TGTGCCAGCAGCCCCAGCAGCCAGGGGGGCAATCAGCCCCAGCATTTT. Translating it yields CASSPSSQGGNQPQHF.

The rearrangement links TRBV5-5 to TRBJ2-2; 8 bases line up with TRBD1. The V segment lost 4 bases and the J segment 2 bases; nucleotides outside the gene matches: 7. CDR3 length: 16 amino acids. Germline loops: CDR1 SGHKS, CDR2 YYEKEE (reference sequence). The CDR3 bases are TGTGCCAGCAGCCCTCAGACAGGGGCAAACACCGGGGAGCTGTTTTTT. Translating gives CASSPQTGANTGELFF. Full variable domain (missing parts from reference TRBV5-5 and TRBJ2-2): DAGVTQSPTHLIKTRGQQVTLRCSPISGHKSVSWYQQVLGQGPQFIFQYYEKEERGRGNFPDRFSARQFPNYSSELNVNALLLGDSALYLCASSPQTGANTGELFFGEGSRLTVL.

This chain links TRBV28 with TRBJ1-2, with 7 bases aligning to TRBD1. Unmatched junction bases numbered 7, after V lost 5 bases and J lost 1 base. The CDR3 spans 15 residues. Germline V CDR1 and CDR2: MDHEN, SYDVKM. The CDR3 region is CASSRDSPNNYGYTF. The CDR3 DNA follows: TGTGCCAGCAGTAGGGACAGCCCAAATAACTATGGCTACACCTTC.

The J gene is TRBJ1-1, the V gene TRBV19; D remains unclear. The CDR3 spans 13 residues. The V gene lost 7 bases and the J gene lost 0 bases, with 9 bases spanning the gap. Germline V gene lookup returns CDR1 LNHDA and CDR2 SQIVND (reference sequence). The CDR3 loop is CASKRRMNTEAFF. The CDR3 DNA follows: TGTGCCAGTAAGAGGCGGATGAACACTGAAGCTTTCTTT.

This rearrangement joins TRBV5-6 to TRBJ2-7; D is uncertain. Trimming shortened V by 0 bases and J by 3 bases, and 10 bases separated the two germline ends. This CDR3 is 14 amino acids long. CDR1 is SGHDT, CDR2 YYEEEE, per germline. This CDR3 is CASSLGARNYEQYF. The CDR3 DNA follows: TGTGCCAGCAGCTTGGGGGCCAGAAACTACGAGCAGTACTTC. Looking up the rest from reference TRBV5-6 and TRBJ2-7 gives the full variable domain: DAGVTQSPTHLIKTRGQQVTLRCSPKSGHDTVSWYQQALGQGPQFIFQYYEEEERQRGNFPDRFSGHQFPNYSSELNVNALLLGDSALYLCASSLGARNYEQYFGPGTRLTVT.

This clonotype has ten or more counts. This chain uses TRBV7-9 with TRBJ2-7; the D is unclear. V was trimmed by 1 base and J by 1 base, leaving 8 bases between them. The CDR3 covers 14 residues. Germline V gives CDR1 SEHNR, CDR2 FQNEAQ (reference sequence). The CDR3 loop reads CASSLDIESYEQYF. CDR3 coding DNA: TGTGCCAGCAGCTTAGATATTGAATCCTACGAGCAGTACTTC.

The table lists this clonotype with a few counts. The rearrangement links TRBV2 to TRBJ2-1; no reliable D call. The CDR3 extends over 12 amino acids. Germline V gene lookup returns CDR1 SNHLY and CDR2 FYNNEI. Trimming removed 5 bases from V and 4 bases from J, with 6 bases in between. CDR3 DNA sequence: TGTGCCAGCAGTCGACCTTACAATGAGCAGTTCTTC. Its protein product is CASSRPYNEQFF.

The sample holds many counts of this clonotype. J is TRBJ2-3 and V is TRBV7-2; D might be TRBD1 (7 bases). V was shortened by 5 bases and J by 7 bases, with 13 bases between the two germline ends. CDR3 length equals 13 residues. Germline values: CDR1 SGHTA, CDR2 FQGNSA. The chain's CDR3 is CASSRQGGNTQYF. The CDR3 DNA follows: TGTGCCAGCAGCCGACAGGGAGGAAATACGCAGTATTTT. The full variable domain, with the rest looked up from reference TRBV7-2 and TRBJ2-3, is GAGVSQSPSNKVTEKGKDVELRCDPISGHTALYWYRQSLGQGLEFLIYFQGNSAPDKSGLPSDRFSAERTGGSVSTLTIQRTQQEDSAVYLCASSRQGGNTQYFGPGTRLTVL.

This clonotype was seen only a few times. This sequence joins TRBV25-1 and TRBJ1-2, with 10 bases identical to TRBD1. Germline V gene lookup returns CDR1 MGHDK and CDR2 SYGVNS. The CDR3 is made up of 13 amino acids. V gave up 4 bases and J gave up 7 bases; unmatched junction bases: 3. The CDR3 nucleotides read TGTGCCAGCAGTGCTAGACAGGGGGCTGGCTACACCTTC. This encodes CASSARQGAGYTF.

This clonotype was counted at least ten times. The junction shows a germline mismatch at one end, possibly a read error. V gene TRBV7-2 combines with J gene TRBJ1-2, with D hard to call. In germline, CDR1 is SGHTA, CDR2 FQGNSA. The CDR3 runs to 14 residues. CDR3 sequence reads: CASSLATQNYGYTF. In DNA, the CDR3 is TGTGCCAGCAGCCTAGCGACCCAAAACTATGGCTACACCTTC.

This clonotype was recorded many times. The V gene is TRBV28, the J gene TRBJ1-2; D is unresolved. V shed 2 bases and J shed 1 base, with 20 bases lying between them. The CDR3 contains 18 residues. Germline values: CDR1 MDHEN, CDR2 SYDVKM. CDR3 DNA sequence: TGTGCCAGCAGTTTACCGATCCTGTCCGCACAAATTAACTATGGCTACACCTTC. This encodes CASSLPILSAQINYGYTF.

There are many counts of this clonotype. The chain couples TRBV7-2 to TRBJ1-4, with 8 bases that match TRBD1. In germline, CDR1 is SGHTA, CDR2 FQGNSA. Unmatched junction bases numbered 12, after V lost 8 bases and J lost 7 bases. The CDR3 spans 15 residues. The CDR3 DNA reads as TGTGCCAGCGGCCCTGGACAGGGTGGAAGTGAAAAACTGTTTTTT. Protein sequence: CASGPGQGGSEKLFF.

V and J are TRBV30 and TRBJ2-5; D is possibly TRBD1 or TRBD2 (5 bases each). Germline CDR1 and CDR2: GTSNPN and SVGIG (reference sequence). This CDR3 is 15 amino acids long. With 0 bases removed from V and 3 bases from J, the gap between germline ends came to 14 bases. The CDR3 DNA follows: TGTGCCTGGAGTGTATCGGGACGTCCCGAAGAGACCCAGTACTTC. Encoded protein: CAWSVSGRPEETQYF.

The chain uses TRBV30 and TRBJ2-2; D may match TRBD1 or TRBD2 (5 bases each). Per the germline V gene, CDR1 is GTSNPN and CDR2 is SVGIG (reference sequence). CDR3 length equals 13 residues. V lost 0 bases, J lost 6 bases, and 8 bases lay in between. CDR3: CAWSVRGAGELFF. The CDR3 region has the DNA TGTGCCTGGAGTGTACGAGGGGCCGGGGAGCTGTTTTTT.

The CDR3 DNA follows: TGTGCCAGCAGAAACCGGGACAGGGCCTACGAGCAGTACTTC. It yields the protein CASRNRDRAYEQYF. The gene calls are TRBV27 and TRBJ2-7, with 9 bases identical to TRBD1. V lost 6 bases, J lost 2 bases, and 5 bases stayed unmatched. The germline V gene encodes CDR1 MNHEY and CDR2 SMNVEV (reference sequence). The CDR3 covers 14 residues.

There are a few counts of this clonotype. This sequence joins TRBV12-3 or TRBV12-4 and TRBJ2-4; 11 bases align to TRBD2. The V and J ends lost 7 bases and 6 bases, in that order; junction bases with no gene match: 5. CDR3 length: 14 residues. CDR3 DNA: TGTGCCAGCAAGAAAGGACTAGCGGGAAACATTCAGTACTTC. Translation: CASKKGLAGNIQYF.

In this sample, this clonotype turned up a few times. The chain couples TRBV20-1 to TRBJ1-6, with D hard to call. Germline V gives CDR1 DFQATT, CDR2 SNEGSKA (reference sequence). The CDR3 is 14 residues long. Trimming shortened V by 3 bases and J by 5 bases, and 11 bases separated the two germline ends. CDR3 DNA sequence: TGCAGTGCTAGGTCGGACGGAAATAATTCACCCCTCCACTTT. This translates into CSARSDGNNSPLHF.

This clonotype has just a few counts. The CDR3 region has the DNA TGTGCCAGCAGTGAAGGTCCCCGGTACGAGCAGTACTTC. It translates to CASSEGPRYEQYF. The rearrangement joins TRBV2 to TRBJ2-7; D not certain. Trimming removed 1 base from V and 4 bases from J, with 8 bases in between. Looked up from germline, CDR1 is SNHLY and CDR2 is FYNNEI. The CDR3 runs 13 residues.

This clonotype was seen at least ten times. The chain joins TRBV7-2 to TRBJ1-1; D is unclear. CDR1 and CDR2 (germline): SGHTA, FQGNSA. CDR3 length equals 16 residues. V dropped 0 bases and J dropped 4 bases, with 15 bases sitting between them. The CDR3: CASSLAGFHPGTEAFF. The DNA for the CDR3 is TGTGCCAGCAGCTTAGCAGGGTTCCATCCTGGCACTGAAGCTTTCTTT.

This clonotype was observed many times. The genes are TRBV6-2 or TRBV6-3 and TRBJ1-5; D is unclear. Trimming left V 0 bases short and J 1 base short, with 7 bases between. The CDR3 sequence is 15 residues long. CDR1 is MNHEY and CDR2 is SVGEGT in the germline V gene. CDR3 sequence reads: CASSYSLQSNQPQHF. CDR3 DNA: TGTGCCAGCAGTTACTCTCTCCAAAGCAATCAGCCCCAGCATTTT.

The chain combines TRBV28 with TRBJ2-7; unclear D gene. V lost 3 bases, J lost 1 base, and 10 bases lay in between. There are 14 residues in the CDR3. Germline lookup yields CDR1 MDHEN and CDR2 SYDVKM. For the CDR3, the DNA is TGTGCCAGCAGTTTGAGGACGGTGTCCTACGAGCAGTACTTC. Protein: CASSLRTVSYEQYF.

In its sample, this clonotype was seen many times. The genes are TRBV7-9 and TRBJ2-1, with 7 bases matching TRBD1. This CDR3 contains 13 residues. V shed 2 bases, J shed 7 bases, and the junction held 2 bases outside the gene matches. Looked up from germline, CDR1 is SEHNR and CDR2 is FQNEAQ (reference sequence). The CDR3 DNA reads TGTGCCAGCAGCTTAACAGGGGAGAATGAGCAGTTCTTC. The encoded protein is CASSLTGENEQFF.

Regarding this clonotype: A read error is likely, as this CDR3 ends without the conserved phenylalanine or tryptophan. This chain uses TRBV29-1 with TRBJ2-2; D is possibly TRBD2 (6 bases). The germline V and J ends were trimmed by 6 bases and 6 bases, with 17 bases remaining between them. CDR3 length equals 14 residues. Germline V gene lookup returns CDR1 SQVTM and CDR2 ANQGSEA. The CDR3 here is CSVELAVGSGELFL. For the CDR3, the DNA is TGCAGCGTGGAATTAGCGGTAGGGTCCGGGGAGCTGTTTCTT.

This clonotype was detected many times. The genes are TRBV6-1 and TRBJ1-5; 9 bases line up with TRBD1. Germline CDR1 and CDR2: MNHNS and SASEGT. Losses at the gene ends were 5 bases for V and 6 bases for J; bases not matched to a gene: 5. The CDR3 runs to 14 residues. The CDR3 DNA follows: TGTGCCAGCAGTTCCACAGGGGGCTTTCAGCCCCAGCATTTT. Translation: CASSSTGGFQPQHF.

In this sample, this clonotype turned up many times. This chain joins TRBV29-1 and TRBJ2-5; 9 bases fit TRBD2. The CDR3 runs 15 residues. V was pared by 7 bases and J by 0 bases, with 9 bases of the junction left unmatched. Germline loops: CDR1 SQVTM, CDR2 ANQGSEA. CDR3 coding DNA: TGCAGCGCCTACCCGGGACTAGCCTACCAAGAGACCCAGTACTTC. It yields the protein CSAYPGLAYQETQYF.